Listed below are T cell receptor beta chains from one sample, sequenced in a study of shared clonotypes between healthy human individuals. Profiled with immunoSEQ multiplex PCR; TCRdb holds only in-frame clones, not every one. The sample records 2 million to 2.5 million clones, 95% being singletons. Sequencing was done on a sample of naive CD4+ T cells sorted from blood. These TCRs come from a man aged 18 to 30 in good health. Both conserved end residues are part of each CDR3. Fields, in order: CDR3 protein, CDR3 DNA, D gene, J gene, V gene, clone size. D genes are given only for firm matches. Rows may omit the clone size; those that give it use once, few, many or a size class.

CASSEAVRANGNTIYF	TGTGCCAGCAGTGAAGCGGTACGAGCGAACGGAAACACCATATATTTT	NA	TRBJ1-3	TRBV6-1	once
CASSDPGVTGELFF	TGTGCCAGCAGTGATCCGGGGGTCACCGGGGAGCTGTTTTTT	NA	TRBJ2-2	TRBV2	few
CASSKTGTPETQYF	TGTGCCAGCAGTAAGACAGGGACGCCCGAGACCCAGTACTTC	TRBD1	TRBJ2-5	TRBV6-5	NA
CASSVGASGGQETQYF	TGTGCCAGCAGCGTAGGGGCTAGCGGGGGTCAAGAGACCCAGTACTTC	TRBD2	TRBJ2-5	TRBV9	NA
CASSLGSGGTDTQYF	TGTGCCAGCAGCTTGGGCAGCGGGGGCACAGATACGCAGTATTTT	TRBD2	TRBJ2-3	TRBV7-9	NA
CASSYALSAGEQYF	TGTGCCAGCAGTTATGCGCTCTCTGCTGGTGAGCAGTACTTC	NA	TRBJ2-7	TRBV6-5	NA
CASSLLSNLGETQYF	TGTGCCAGCAGCTTATTGTCCAATCTGGGAGAGACCCAGTACTTC	NA	TRBJ2-5	TRBV11-2	NA
CASSHTDRGPYEPYF	TGTGCCAGCAGCCACACGGACAGGGGGCCCTACGAGCCGTACTTC	TRBD1	TRBJ2-7	TRBV7-9	once
CASSGPSALAGYNEQFF	TGTGCCAGCAGCGGACCTTCGGCTCTAGCGGGGTACAATGAGCAGTTCTTC	TRBD2	TRBJ2-1	TRBV2	NA
CASSIGAGGQPQHF	TGTGCCAGTAGTATCGGCGCAGGCGGGCAGCCCCAGCATTTT	NA	TRBJ1-5	TRBV19	NA
CASSRTGVNTGELFF	TGTGCCAGCAGTAGGACAGGGGTGAACACCGGGGAGCTGTTTTTT	TRBD1	TRBJ2-2	TRBV25-1	once
CASSVRGPPGNTIYF	TGTGCCAGCAGCGTCAGGGGGCCGCCTGGAAACACCATATATTTT	TRBD1	TRBJ1-3	TRBV7-2	NA
CASQDRANQPQHF	TGTGCCAGCCAAGACAGAGCCAATCAGCCCCAGCATTTT	NA	TRBJ1-5	TRBV18	NA
CAISKSTDTQYF	TGTGCCATCAGTAAGAGCACAGATACGCAGTATTTT	NA	TRBJ2-3	TRBV10-3	NA
CASSVWDRPNYGYTF	TGTGCCAGCAGCGTCTGGGACAGGCCCAACTATGGCTACACCTTC	TRBD1	TRBJ1-2	TRBV9	NA
CASKPGTGSGNTIYF	TGTGCCAGCAAGCCAGGGACAGGCTCTGGAAACACCATATATTTT	TRBD1	TRBJ1-3	TRBV6-5	NA
CASSVVGREGNEQFF	TGTGCCAGCAGCGTAGTTGGCCGGGAGGGCAATGAGCAGTTCTTC	TRBD2	TRBJ2-1	TRBV9	NA
CASSPKPRLIPQETQYF	TGTGCCAGCAGCCCTAAACCACGACTGATCCCTCAAGAGACCCAGTACTTC	NA	TRBJ2-5	TRBV7-2	NA
CASSLVWADGYTF	TGTGCCAGCAGCTTAGTGTGGGCCGATGGCTACACCTTC	NA	TRBJ1-2	TRBV7-9	NA
CASSPGGSSTDTQYF	TGTGCCAGCAGCCCGGGGGGTAGTTCTACAGATACGCAGTATTTT	TRBD2	TRBJ2-3	TRBV7-9	NA
CASSPLDRENQPQHF	TGTGCCAGCAGTCCTCTTGACAGGGAAAATCAGCCCCAGCATTTT	TRBD1	TRBJ1-5	TRBV28	NA
CASSLEGHPSYEQYF	TGTGCCAGCAGCTTGGAGGGACACCCGTCCTACGAGCAGTACTTC	NA	TRBJ2-7	TRBV5-5	NA
CASTLVGGGDTQYF	TGTGCCAGCACCCTAGTGGGCGGGGGGGATACGCAGTATTTT	TRBD2	TRBJ2-3	TRBV7-2	NA
CASSPAVAGGGTDTQYF	TGTGCCAGCAGCCCGGCGGTAGCGGGAGGAGGAACAGATACGCAGTATTTT	TRBD2	TRBJ2-3	TRBV11-2	NA
CASRPGLADPSYNEQFF	TGTGCCAGCAGACCGGGACTAGCGGACCCGTCCTACAATGAGCAGTTCTTC	TRBD2	TRBJ2-1	TRBV27	NA